Below are 14 T cell receptor beta chains sequenced from a single sample in a study of Graves' ophthalmopathy and Graves' hyperthyroidism. RNA transcripts served as template for amplifying TCR beta CDR3 sequences. First-round RT-PCR with HTBI primers preceded a second-round multiplex PCR. One entry per CDR3 protein results from TCRdb running MiXCR on the multiplex PCR reads. Seen here are 350,000 or so distinct CDR3 sequences, roughly 15% observed once, and the top ten hold more than 9%. Sequencing was carried out using peripheral blood. These receptors were obtained from an adult man with Graves' ophthalmopathy.

In its sample, this clonotype was seen many times. J is TRBJ2-7 and V is TRBV30; possibly TRBD1 or TRBD2 for D (5 bases each). The germline gives CDR1 GTSNPN, CDR2 SVGIG (reference sequence). The CDR3 spans 16 residues. Trimming pared 3 bases from V and 3 bases from J, leaving 21 bases between. The CDR3 sequence: CAWRHGWGFLGYEQYF. The CDR3 DNA sequence: TGTGCCTGGAGACACGGGTGGGGGTTCCTCGGCTACGAGCAGTACTTC.

This clonotype was counted ten times or more. The junction shows a germline mismatch at one end, possibly a read error. The chain links TRBV5-4 to TRBJ2-6; TRBD2 agrees at 7 bases. The CDR3 sequence is 16 residues long. The germline gives CDR1 SGHNT, CDR2 YYREEE (reference sequence). The CDR3 loop is CASSPSREGGANVLTF. The CDR3, as DNA: TGTGCAAGCAGTCCGTCTAGGGAGGGTGGGGCCAACGTCCTGACTTTC. The full variable domain, its missing parts supplied by reference TRBV5-4 and TRBJ2-6, is ETGVTQSPTHLIKTRGQQVTLRCSSQSGHNTVSWYQQALGQGPQFIFQYYREEENGRGNFPPRFSGLQFPNYSSELNVNALELDDSALYLCASSPSREGGANVLTFGAGSRLTVL.

This clonotype came up many times. V usage is TRBV28 and J usage is TRBJ1-1, with D unresolved. Per the germline V gene, CDR1 is MDHEN and CDR2 is SYDVKM. V shed 3 bases and J shed 8 bases, with 7 bases lying between them. The CDR3 length is 11 residues. The CDR3 region is CASSFAREAFF. The CDR3 DNA reads as TGTGCCAGCAGTTTCGCCCGAGAAGCTTTCTTT.

This clonotype was found many times. This chain joins TRBV6-5 and TRBJ1-2; 8 nucleotides match TRBD1. V lost 5 bases and J lost 7; bases outside the gene matches: 9. The CDR3 contains 14 residues. CDR1 and CDR2 from the germline V gene are MNHEY and SVGAGI. The CDR3 spells CASSPGSTGGGYTF. In DNA, the CDR3 is TGTGCCAGCAGTCCGGGAAGCACAGGGGGTGGCTACACCTTC.

This clonotype was recorded many times. J is TRBJ2-7 and V is TRBV11-2; 9 nucleotides match TRBD1. J lost 1 base, V lost 5 bases, and 15 bases had no gene match. CDR3 length: 18 residues. CDR1 is SGHAT and CDR2 is FQNNGV in the germline V gene. The CDR3 DNA reads as TGTGCCAGCAGCCTCCTCAAATCCGGGACAGGGAAATCCTACGAGCAGTACTTC. Protein: CASSLLKSGTGKSYEQYF.

This clonotype was recorded many times. The chain has TRBV28 and TRBJ2-2, with TRBD2 as a possible D gene (6 bases). The V end was cut by 4 bases, the J end by 2 bases, with 17 bases between. The CDR3 extends over 17 amino acids. Looked up from germline, CDR1 is MDHEN and CDR2 is SYDVKM. DNA of the CDR3: TGTGCCAGCAGTTCCCCCCTCCGGGACTTCAACACCGGGGAGCTGTTTTTT. This sequence encodes CASSSPLRDFNTGELFF.

This clonotype was detected ten times or more. V is TRBV6-5 and J is TRBJ2-4; TRBD1 is a possible D gene (6 bases). The CDR3 totals 16 residues. V lost 4 bases and J lost 0, with 13 bases in between. Germline V lookup: CDR1 MNHEY, CDR2 SVGAGI. The CDR3 is CASSSGTLLAKNIQYF. The CDR3 nucleotides are TGTGCCAGCAGTTCCGGGACATTGCTAGCCAAAAACATTCAGTACTTC.

The table lists this clonotype with many counts. The chain uses TRBV12-3 or TRBV12-4 and TRBJ2-5, with TRBD1 matching 10 bases. This CDR3 has 15 amino acids. The V segment lost 6 bases and the J segment 2 bases; nucleotides outside the gene matches: 6. The CDR3 DNA is TGTGCCAGCAGACCGGGACAGGGGATACAAGAGACCCAGTACTTC. It is translated as CASRPGQGIQETQYF.

There are many counts of this clonotype. J is TRBJ1-1 and V is TRBV6-1, with D maybe TRBD1 (6 bases). V was cut by 5 bases and J by 3 bases, with 10 bases left in between. The germline V gene encodes CDR1 MNHNS and CDR2 SASEGT. CDR3 length: 13 residues. This CDR3 reads CASSRDMDTEAFF. CDR3 DNA sequence: TGTGCCAGCAGTCGGGACATGGACACTGAAGCTTTCTTT.

This clonotype was seen at least ten times. The chain has TRBV5-1 and TRBJ1-2; D might be TRBD1 (5 bases). Germline CDR1 SGHRS, CDR2 YFSETQ. The CDR3 runs to 14 residues. Between the trimmed V and J ends, which lost 3 bases and 4 bases, there was a span of 13 bases. In nucleotides, the CDR3 is TGCGCCAGCAGCTCCGGCGAGGGACTCTATGGCTACACCTTC. It is translated as CASSSGEGLYGYTF.

In this sample, this clonotype turned up many times. The chain links TRBV6-5 to TRBJ1-2; no clear D gene. Trimming took off 4 bases at V and 5 bases at J, with 5 bases between the two ends. The CDR3 contains 11 residues. The germline CDR1 and CDR2 sequences are MNHEY and SVGAGI. The CDR3 sequence is CASSWGYGYTF. The CDR3 DNA sequence: TGTGCCAGCAGTTGGGGATATGGCTACACCTTC.

This clonotype showed up many times. The chain has TRBV6-2 or TRBV6-3 and TRBJ1-5; D gene ambiguous. The germline V gene encodes CDR1 MNHEY and CDR2 SVGEGT. This CDR3 region has 11 residues. The V and J ends lost 5 bases and 3 bases respectively, with 2 bases between them. The CDR3 sequence is CASSNNQPQHF. The CDR3 DNA reads TGTGCCAGCAGTAACAATCAGCCCCAGCATTTT.

Ten or more counts support this clonotype. The V gene is TRBV6-1, the J gene TRBJ1-1; D is unresolved. Germline CDR1 MNHNS, CDR2 SASEGT. The CDR3 extends over 14 amino acids. V lost 2 bases and J lost 0, with 7 bases in between. The CDR3 sequence is CASSEPTLNTEAFF. Written as DNA, the CDR3 is TGTGCCAGCAGTGAACCTACCTTGAACACTGAAGCTTTCTTT.

This clonotype was detected ten times or more. This chain joins TRBV13 and TRBJ1-3; TRBD1 matches 7 bases. The CDR3 runs 14 residues. Germline loops: CDR1 PRHDT, CDR2 FYEKMQ (reference sequence). J lost 4 bases, V lost 2 bases, and 2 bases had no gene match. The CDR3 DNA is TGTGCCAGCAGCTTATTAGGGGGCGGAAACACCATATATTTT. It encodes CASSLLGGGNTIYF.